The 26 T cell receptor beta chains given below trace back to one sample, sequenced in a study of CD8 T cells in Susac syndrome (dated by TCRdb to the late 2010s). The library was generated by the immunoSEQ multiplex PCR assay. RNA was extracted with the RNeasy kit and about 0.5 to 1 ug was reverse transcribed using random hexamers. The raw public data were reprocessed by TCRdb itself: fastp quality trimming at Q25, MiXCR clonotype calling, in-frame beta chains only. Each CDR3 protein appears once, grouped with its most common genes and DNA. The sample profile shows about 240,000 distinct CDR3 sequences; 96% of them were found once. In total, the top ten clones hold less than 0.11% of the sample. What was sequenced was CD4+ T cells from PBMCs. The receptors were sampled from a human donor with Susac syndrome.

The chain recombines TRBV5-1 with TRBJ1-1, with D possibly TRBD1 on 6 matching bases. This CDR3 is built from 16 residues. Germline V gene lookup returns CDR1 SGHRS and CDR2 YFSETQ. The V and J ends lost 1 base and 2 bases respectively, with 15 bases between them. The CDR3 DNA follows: TGCGCCAGCAGCTTGTGGTCCCCGGGGGCCAACACTGAAGCTTTCTTT. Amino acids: CASSLWSPGANTEAFF.

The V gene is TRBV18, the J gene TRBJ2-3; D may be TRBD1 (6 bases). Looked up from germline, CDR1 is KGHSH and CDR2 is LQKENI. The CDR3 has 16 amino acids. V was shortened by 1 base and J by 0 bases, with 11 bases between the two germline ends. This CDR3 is CASSPRGQSSTDTQYF. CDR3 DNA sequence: TGTGCCAGCTCACCACGGGGGCAGAGTAGCACAGATACGCAGTATTTT.

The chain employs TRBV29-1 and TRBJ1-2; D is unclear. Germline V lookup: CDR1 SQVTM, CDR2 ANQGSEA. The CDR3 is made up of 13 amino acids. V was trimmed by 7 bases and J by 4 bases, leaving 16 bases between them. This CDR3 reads CSAGNTQLYGYTF. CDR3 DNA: TGCAGCGCGGGGAACACTCAACTCTATGGCTACACCTTC.

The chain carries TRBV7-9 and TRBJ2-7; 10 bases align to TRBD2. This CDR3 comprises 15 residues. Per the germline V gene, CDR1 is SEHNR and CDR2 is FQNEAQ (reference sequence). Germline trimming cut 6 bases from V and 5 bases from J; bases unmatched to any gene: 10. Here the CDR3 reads CASSLGVGLANEQYF. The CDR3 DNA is TGTGCCAGCAGTCTGGGGGTGGGACTAGCGAACGAGCAGTACTTC. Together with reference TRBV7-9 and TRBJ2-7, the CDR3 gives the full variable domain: DTGVSQNPRHKITKRGQNVTFRCDPISEHNRLYWYRQTLGQGPEFLTYFQNEAQLEKSRLLSDRFSAERPKGSFSTLEIQRTEQGDSAMYLCASSLGVGLANEQYFGPGTRLTVT.

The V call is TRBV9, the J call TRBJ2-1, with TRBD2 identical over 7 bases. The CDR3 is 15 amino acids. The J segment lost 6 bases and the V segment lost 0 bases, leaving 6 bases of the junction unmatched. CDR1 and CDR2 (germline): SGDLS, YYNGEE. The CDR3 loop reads CASSVDGRSLNEQFF. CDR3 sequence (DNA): TGTGCCAGCAGCGTAGACGGGAGGTCTCTCAATGAGCAGTTCTTC.

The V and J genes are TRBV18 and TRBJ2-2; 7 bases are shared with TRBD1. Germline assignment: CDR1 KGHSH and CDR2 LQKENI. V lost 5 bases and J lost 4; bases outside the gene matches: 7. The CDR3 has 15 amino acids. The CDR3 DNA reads TGTGCCAGCTCAGTGGACAGGACCCGCACCGGGGAGCTGTTTTTT. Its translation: CASSVDRTRTGELFF.

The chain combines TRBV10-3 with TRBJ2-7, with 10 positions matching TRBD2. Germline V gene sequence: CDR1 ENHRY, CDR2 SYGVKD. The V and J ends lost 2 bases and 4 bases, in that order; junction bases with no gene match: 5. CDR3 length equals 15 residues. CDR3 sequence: CAISEGLAGGYEQYF. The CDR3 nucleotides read TGTGCCATCAGTGAGGGCTTAGCGGGAGGTTACGAGCAGTACTTC.

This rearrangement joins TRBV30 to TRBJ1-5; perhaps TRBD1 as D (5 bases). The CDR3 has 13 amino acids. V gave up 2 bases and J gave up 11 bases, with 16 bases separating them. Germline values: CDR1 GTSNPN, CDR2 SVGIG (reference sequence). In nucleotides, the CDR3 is TGTGCCTGGAGTAGTAGGGGAGTTTTAGCCCAGCATTTT. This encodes CAWSSRGVLAQHF.

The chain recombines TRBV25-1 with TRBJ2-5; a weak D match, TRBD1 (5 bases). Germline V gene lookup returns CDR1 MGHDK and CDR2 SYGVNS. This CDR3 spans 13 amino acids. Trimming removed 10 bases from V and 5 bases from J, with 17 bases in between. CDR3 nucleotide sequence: TGTGCCACCTCCTTGACAGTGCCGGAGACCCAGTACTTC. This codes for CATSLTVPETQYF. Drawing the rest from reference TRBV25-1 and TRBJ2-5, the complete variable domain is EADIYQTPRYLVIGTGKKITLECSQTMGHDKMYWYQQDPGMELHLIHYSYGVNSTEKGDLSSESTVSRIRTEHFPLTLESARPSHTSQYLCATSLTVPETQYFGPGTRLLVL.

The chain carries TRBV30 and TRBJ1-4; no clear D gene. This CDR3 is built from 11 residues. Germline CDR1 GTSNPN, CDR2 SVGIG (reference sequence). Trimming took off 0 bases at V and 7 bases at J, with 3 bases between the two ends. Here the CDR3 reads CAWSVGEKLFF. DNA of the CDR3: TGTGCCTGGAGTGTCGGTGAAAAACTGTTTTTT.

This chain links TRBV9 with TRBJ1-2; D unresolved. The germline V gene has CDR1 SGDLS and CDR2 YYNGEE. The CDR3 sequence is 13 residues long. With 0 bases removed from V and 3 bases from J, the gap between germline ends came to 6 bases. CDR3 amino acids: CASSVGTDYGYTF. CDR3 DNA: TGTGCCAGCAGCGTAGGAACAGACTATGGCTACACCTTC.

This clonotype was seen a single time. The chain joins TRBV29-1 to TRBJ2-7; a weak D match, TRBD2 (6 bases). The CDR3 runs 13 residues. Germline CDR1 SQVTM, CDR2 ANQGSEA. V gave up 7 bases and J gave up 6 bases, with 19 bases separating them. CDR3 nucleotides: TGCAGCGCTGGTCGTTCGGAGGGGTTCGAGCAGTACTTC. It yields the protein CSAGRSEGFEQYF.

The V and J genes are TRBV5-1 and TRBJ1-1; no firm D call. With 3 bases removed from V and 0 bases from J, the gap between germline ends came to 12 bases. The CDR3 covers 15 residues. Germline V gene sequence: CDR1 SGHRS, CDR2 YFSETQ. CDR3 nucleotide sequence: TGCGCCAGCAGCTCCGGGATACAAGTGAACACTGAAGCTTTCTTT. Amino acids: CASSSGIQVNTEAFF.

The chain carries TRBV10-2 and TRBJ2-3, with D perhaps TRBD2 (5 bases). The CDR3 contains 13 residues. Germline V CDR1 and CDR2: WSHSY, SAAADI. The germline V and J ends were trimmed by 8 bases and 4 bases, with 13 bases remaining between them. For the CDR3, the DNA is TGCGCCAGCCGACTACTGGGATCAGATACGCAGTATTTT. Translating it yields CASRLLGSDTQYF.

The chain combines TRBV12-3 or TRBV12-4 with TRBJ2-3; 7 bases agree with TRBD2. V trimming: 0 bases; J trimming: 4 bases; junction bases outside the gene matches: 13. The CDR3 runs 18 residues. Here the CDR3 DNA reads TGTGCCAGCAGTTTAGCGCGGTTGGGCGGGAGCCGTGCAGATACGCAGTATTTT. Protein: CASSLARLGGSRADTQYF.

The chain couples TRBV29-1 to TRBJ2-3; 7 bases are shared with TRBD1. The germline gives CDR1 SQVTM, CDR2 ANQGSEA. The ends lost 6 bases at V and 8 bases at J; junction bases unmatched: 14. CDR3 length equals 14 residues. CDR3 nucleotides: TGCAGCGTCCAACACCAGGGGGTGGGAGCTACGCAGTATTTT. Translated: CSVQHQGVGATQYF.

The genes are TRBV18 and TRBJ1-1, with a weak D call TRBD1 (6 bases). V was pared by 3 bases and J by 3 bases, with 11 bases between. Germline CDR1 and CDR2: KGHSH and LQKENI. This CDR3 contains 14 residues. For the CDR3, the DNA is TGTGCCAGCTCACCCCAGGGGCTAGACACTGAAGCTTTCTTT. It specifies CASSPQGLDTEAFF.

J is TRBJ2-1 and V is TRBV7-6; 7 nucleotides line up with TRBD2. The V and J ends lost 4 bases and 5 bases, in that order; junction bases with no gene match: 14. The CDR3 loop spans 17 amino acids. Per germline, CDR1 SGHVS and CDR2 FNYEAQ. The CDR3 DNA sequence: TGTGCCAGCAGCTGGGGCCTAGCGGAGGATCGGGACAATGAGCAGTTCTTC. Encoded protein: CASSWGLAEDRDNEQFF.

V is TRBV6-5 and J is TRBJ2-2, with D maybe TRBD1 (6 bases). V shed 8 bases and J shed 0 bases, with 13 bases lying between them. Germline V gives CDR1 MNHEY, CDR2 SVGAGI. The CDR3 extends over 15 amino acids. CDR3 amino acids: CASLPGHANTGELFF. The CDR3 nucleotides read TGTGCCAGCTTACCGGGACATGCGAACACCGGGGAGCTGTTTTTT.

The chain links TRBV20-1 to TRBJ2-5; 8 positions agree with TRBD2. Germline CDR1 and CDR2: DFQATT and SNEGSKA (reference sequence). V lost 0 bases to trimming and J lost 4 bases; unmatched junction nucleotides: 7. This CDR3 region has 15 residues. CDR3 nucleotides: TGCAGTGCTAGAGATCTGGGACTAGAGGGAGAGACCCAGTACTTC. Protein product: CSARDLGLEGETQYF.

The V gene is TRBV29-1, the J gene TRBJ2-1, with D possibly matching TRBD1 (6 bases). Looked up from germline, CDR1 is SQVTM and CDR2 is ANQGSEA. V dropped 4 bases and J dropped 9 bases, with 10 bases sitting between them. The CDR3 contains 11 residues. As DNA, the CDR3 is TGCAGCGTTGGAAGGGGGATTGAGCAGTTCTTC. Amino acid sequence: CSVGRGIEQFF.

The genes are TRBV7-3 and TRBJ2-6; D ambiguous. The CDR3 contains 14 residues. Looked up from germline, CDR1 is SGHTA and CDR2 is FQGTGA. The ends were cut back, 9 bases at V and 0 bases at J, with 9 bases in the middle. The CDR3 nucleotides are TGTGCCAGTTCAACGGGCTCTGGGGCCAACGTCCTGACTTTC. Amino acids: CASSTGSGANVLTF. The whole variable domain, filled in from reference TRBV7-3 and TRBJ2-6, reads GAGVSQTPSNKVTEKGKYVELRCDPISGHTALYWYRQSLGQGPEFLIYFQGTGAADDSGLPNDRFFAVRPEGSVSTLKIQRTERGDSAVYLCASSTGSGANVLTFGAGSRLTVL.

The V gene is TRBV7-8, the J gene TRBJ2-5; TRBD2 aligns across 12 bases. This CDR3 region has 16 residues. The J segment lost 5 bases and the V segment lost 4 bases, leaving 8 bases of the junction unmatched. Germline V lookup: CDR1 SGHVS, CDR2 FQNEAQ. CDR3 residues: CASSSVLAGGLETQYF. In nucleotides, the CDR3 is TGTGCCAGCAGCTCAGTACTAGCGGGAGGCCTGGAGACCCAGTACTTC. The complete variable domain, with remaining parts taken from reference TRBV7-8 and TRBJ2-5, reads GAGVSQSPRYKVAKRGQDVALRCDPISGHVSLFWYQQALGQGPEFLTYFQNEAQLDKSGLPSDRFFAERPEGSVSTLKIQRTQQEDSAVYLCASSSVLAGGLETQYFGPGTRLLVL.

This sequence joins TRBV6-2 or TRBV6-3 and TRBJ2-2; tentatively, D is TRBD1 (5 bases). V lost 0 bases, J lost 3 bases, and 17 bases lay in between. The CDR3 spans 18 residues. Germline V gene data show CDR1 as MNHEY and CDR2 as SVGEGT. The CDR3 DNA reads TGTGCCAGCAGTTACTCGACGCTAGGGGTGGTGCACACCGGGGAGCTGTTTTTT. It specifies CASSYSTLGVVHTGELFF.

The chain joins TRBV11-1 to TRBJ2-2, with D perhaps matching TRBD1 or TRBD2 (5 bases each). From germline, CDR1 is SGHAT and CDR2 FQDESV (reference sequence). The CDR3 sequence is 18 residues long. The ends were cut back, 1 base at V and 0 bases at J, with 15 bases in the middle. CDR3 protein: CASSLGGRQGSNTGELFF. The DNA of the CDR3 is TGTGCCAGCAGCTTAGGGGGGAGACAAGGATCGAACACCGGGGAGCTGTTTTTT.

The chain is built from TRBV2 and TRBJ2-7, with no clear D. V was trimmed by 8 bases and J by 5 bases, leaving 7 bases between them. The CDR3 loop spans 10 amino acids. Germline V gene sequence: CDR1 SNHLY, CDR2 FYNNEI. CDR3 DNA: TGTGCCAGCGTACGGGACGAGCAGTACTTC. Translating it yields CASVRDEQYF.